The sequence of this T cell receptor (beta chain) was determined in a study of OX40 agonist ivuxolimab in advanced cancers. General study results and limits: What antigens the expanded peripheral T cells recognized was never established. Those patients achieving a partial response at 0.1-3.0 mg/kg showed among the lowest clonal expansion. On average, a greater number of expanded clones characterised CD8+ T cells relative to CD4+. Both CD4+ and CD8+ T cell populations in blood had undergone clonal expansion by week 6 at 0.1 to 3.0 mg/kg.

Concerning this clone itself: Its target is unknown. Other DNA sequences in the sample encode the same CDR3.

The assay was immunoSEQ multiplex PCR, and TCRdb's table has in-frame clones only and misses some. The repertoire has about 49,000 clones, around nine tenths of them found once; the top ten carry around 1.1%. In germline, CDR1 is MNHNY, CDR2 SVGAGI (reference sequence). V trimming: 4 bases; J trimming: 4 bases; junction bases outside the gene matches: 6. The CDR3 has 15 amino acids. The chain carries TRBV6-6 and TRBJ2-1; TRBD2 aligns across 8 bases. Sequencing used CD4+ or CD8+ T cells sorted from blood, obtained in a trial of the OX40 agonist ivuxolimab. The source of this sequence is an adult with an advanced solid tumor such as melanoma, head and neck, liver or kidney cancer. The CDR3 nucleotides are TGTGCCAGCAGTTCTGCGGGAGGAACTTACAATGAGCAGTTCTTC. This codes for CASSSAGGTYNEQFF.